The subject of this entry is one T cell receptor (beta chain). This record comes from a study of T cell changes during pregnancy in multiple sclerosis. Between the trimmed V and J ends, which lost 3 bases and 7 bases, there was a span of 21 bases. Germline CDR1 and CDR2: LNHDA and SQIVND (reference sequence). CDR3 size: 17 residues. Sequencing was performed with immunoSEQ multiplex PCR; in TCRdb, only in-frame clones are kept and a portion is missing. The sample records 95,000 to 100,000 clones, about 90% being singletons. This TCR derives from a female donor with multiple sclerosis, enrolled in a pregnancy study. Source: peripheral blood, taken in the second trimester of pregnancy. This chain uses TRBV19 with TRBJ1-4; D may be TRBD1 (5 bases). The CDR3 protein is CASSIRRRAEFPEKLFF. The CDR3 nucleotides read TGTGCCAGTAGTATTCGGCGCAGGGCCGAGTTTCCTGAAAAACTGTTTTTT. The full variable domain, completed using reference TRBV19 and TRBJ1-4, is DGGITQSPKYLFRKEGQNVTLSCEQNLNHDAMYWYRQDPGQGLRLIYYSQIVNDFQKGDIAEGYSVSREKKESFPLTVTSAQKNPTAFYLCASSIRRRAEFPEKLFFGSGTQLSVL.